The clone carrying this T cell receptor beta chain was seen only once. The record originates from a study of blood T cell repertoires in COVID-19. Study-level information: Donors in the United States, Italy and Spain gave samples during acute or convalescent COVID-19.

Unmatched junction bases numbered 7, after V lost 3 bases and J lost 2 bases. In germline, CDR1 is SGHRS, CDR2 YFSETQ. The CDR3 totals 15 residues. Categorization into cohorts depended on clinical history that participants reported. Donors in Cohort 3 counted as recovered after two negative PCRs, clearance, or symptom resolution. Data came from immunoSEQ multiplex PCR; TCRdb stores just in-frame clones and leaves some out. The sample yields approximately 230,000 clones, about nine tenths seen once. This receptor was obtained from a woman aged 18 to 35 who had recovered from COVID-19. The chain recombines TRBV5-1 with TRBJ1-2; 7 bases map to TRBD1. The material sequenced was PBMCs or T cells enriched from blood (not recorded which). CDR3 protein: CASSSRTGYNYGYTF. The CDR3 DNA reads TGCGCCAGCAGCTCTCGGACAGGATACAACTATGGCTACACCTTC. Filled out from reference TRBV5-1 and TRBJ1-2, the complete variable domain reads KAGVTQTPRYLIKTRGQQVTLSCSPISGHRSVSWYQQTPGQGLQFLFEYFSETQRNKGNFPGRFSGRQFSNSRSEMNVSTLELGDSALYLCASSSRTGYNYGYTFGSGTRLTVV.